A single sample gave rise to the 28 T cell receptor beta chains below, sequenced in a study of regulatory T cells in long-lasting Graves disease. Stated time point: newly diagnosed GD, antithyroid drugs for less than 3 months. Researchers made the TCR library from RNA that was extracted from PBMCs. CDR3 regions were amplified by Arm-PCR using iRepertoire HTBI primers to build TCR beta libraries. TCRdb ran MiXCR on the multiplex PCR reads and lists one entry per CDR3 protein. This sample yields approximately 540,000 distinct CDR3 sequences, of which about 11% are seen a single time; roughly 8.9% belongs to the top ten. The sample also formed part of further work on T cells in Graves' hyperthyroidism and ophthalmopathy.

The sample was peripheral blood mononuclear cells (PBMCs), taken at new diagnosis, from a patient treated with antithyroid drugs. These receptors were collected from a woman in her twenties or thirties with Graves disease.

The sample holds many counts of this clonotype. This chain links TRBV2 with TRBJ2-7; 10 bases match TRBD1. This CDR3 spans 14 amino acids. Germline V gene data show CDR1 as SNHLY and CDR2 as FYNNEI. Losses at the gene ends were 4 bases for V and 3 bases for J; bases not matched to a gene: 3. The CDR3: CASSGGQGIYEQYF. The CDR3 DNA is TGTGCCAGCAGTGGGGGACAGGGGATCTACGAGCAGTACTTC.

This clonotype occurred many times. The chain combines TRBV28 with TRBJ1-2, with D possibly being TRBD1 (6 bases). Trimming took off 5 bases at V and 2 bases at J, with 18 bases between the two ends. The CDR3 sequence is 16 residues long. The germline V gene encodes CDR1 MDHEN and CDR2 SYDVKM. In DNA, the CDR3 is TGTGCCAGCAGTACCAATGTCAGGGGAAGGAACTATGGCTACACCTTC. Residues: CASSTNVRGRNYGYTF.

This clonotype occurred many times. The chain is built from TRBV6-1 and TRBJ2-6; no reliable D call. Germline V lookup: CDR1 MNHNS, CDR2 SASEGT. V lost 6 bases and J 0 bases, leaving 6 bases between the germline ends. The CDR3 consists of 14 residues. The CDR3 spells CASRAFSGANVLTF. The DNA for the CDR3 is TGTGCCAGCAGGGCATTCTCTGGGGCCAACGTCCTGACTTTC.

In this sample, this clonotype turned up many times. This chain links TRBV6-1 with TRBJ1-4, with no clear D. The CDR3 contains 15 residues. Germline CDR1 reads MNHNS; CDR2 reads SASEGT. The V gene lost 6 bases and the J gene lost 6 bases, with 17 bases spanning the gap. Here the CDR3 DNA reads TGTGCCAGCAGCTTTCAAAAACTTAACCATGAAAAACTGTTTTTT. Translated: CASSFQKLNHEKLFF.

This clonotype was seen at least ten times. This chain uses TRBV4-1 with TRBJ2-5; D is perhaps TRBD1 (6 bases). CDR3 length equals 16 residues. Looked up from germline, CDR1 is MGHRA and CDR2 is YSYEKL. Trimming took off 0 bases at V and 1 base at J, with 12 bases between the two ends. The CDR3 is CASSQDGQLIQETQYF. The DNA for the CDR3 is TGCGCCAGCAGCCAAGATGGACAGCTGATCCAAGAGACCCAGTACTTC.

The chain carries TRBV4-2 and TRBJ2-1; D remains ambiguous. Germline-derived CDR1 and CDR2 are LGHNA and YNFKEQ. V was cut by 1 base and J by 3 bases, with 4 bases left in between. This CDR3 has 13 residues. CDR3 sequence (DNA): TGTGCCAGCAGCCAAGGTCTCTACAATGAGCAGTTCTTC. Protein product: CASSQGLYNEQFF.

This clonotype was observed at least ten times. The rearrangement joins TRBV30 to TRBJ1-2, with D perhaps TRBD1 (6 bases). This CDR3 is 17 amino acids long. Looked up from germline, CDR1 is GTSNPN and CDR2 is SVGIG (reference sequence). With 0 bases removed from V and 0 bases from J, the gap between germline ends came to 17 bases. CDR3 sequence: CAWSVKSRTAANYGYTF. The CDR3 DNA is TGTGCCTGGAGTGTAAAGTCGCGGACAGCAGCTAACTATGGCTACACCTTC.

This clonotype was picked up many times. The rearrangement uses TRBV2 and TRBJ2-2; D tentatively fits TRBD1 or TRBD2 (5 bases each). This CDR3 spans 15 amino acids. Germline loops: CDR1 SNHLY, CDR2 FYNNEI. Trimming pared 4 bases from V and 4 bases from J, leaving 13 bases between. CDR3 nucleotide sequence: TGTGCCAGCAGTGCTGACAGAGGGGCCACCGGGGAGCTGTTTTTT. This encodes CASSADRGATGELFF. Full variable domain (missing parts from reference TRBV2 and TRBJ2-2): EPEVTQTPSHQVTQMGQEVILRCVPISNHLYFYWYRQILGQKVEFLVSFYNNEISEKSEIFDDQFSVERPDGSNFTLKIRSTKLEDSAMYFCASSADRGATGELFFGEGSRLTVL.

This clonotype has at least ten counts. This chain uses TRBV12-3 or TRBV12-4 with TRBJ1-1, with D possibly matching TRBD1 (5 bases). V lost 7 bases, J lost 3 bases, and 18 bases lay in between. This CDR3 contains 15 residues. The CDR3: CASTQRGGRDTEAFF. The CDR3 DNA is TGTGCCAGCACCCAACGGGGGGGGAGGGACACTGAAGCTTTCTTT.

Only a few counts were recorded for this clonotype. In nucleotides, the CDR3 is TGTGCCAGCAGCGTCTCCCCAACACGGGGGGAGGAAAACATTCAGTACTTC. Translating gives CASSVSPTRGEENIQYF. This chain connects TRBV9 to TRBJ2-4, with 7 bases identical to TRBD2. Germline V gene sequence: CDR1 SGDLS, CDR2 YYNGEE. The CDR3 has 17 amino acids. V gave up 2 bases and J gave up 5 bases; unmatched junction bases: 13.

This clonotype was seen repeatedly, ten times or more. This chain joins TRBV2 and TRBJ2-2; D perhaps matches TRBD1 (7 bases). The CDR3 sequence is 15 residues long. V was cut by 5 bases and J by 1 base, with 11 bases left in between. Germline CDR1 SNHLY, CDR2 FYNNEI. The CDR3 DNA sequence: TGTGCCAGCAGTATCCAGGGGGGGAACACCGGGGAGCTGTTTTTT. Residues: CASSIQGGNTGELFF.

The CDR3 reads CASSIDISYEQYF. As DNA, the CDR3 is TGTGCCAGTAGTATAGACATCTCCTACGAGCAGTACTTC. The V call is TRBV19, the J call TRBJ2-7; D is undetermined. V was cut by 0 bases and J by 0 bases, with 3 bases left in between. CDR1 LNHDA and CDR2 SQIVND come from the germline V gene (reference sequence). The CDR3 covers 13 residues.

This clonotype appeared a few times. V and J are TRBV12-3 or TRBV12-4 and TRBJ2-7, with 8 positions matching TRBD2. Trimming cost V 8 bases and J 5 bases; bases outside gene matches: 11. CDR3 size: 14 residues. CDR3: CASGIGTSSDEQYF. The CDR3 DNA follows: TGTGCCAGCGGGATCGGGACTAGTAGCGACGAGCAGTACTTC.

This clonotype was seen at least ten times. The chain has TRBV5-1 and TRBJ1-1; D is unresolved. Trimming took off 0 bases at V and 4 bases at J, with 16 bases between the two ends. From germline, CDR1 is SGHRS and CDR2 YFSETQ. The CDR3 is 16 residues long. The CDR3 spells CASSLGVVGIGTEAFF. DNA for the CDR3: TGCGCCAGCAGCTTGGGTGTCGTGGGGATCGGCACTGAAGCTTTCTTT.

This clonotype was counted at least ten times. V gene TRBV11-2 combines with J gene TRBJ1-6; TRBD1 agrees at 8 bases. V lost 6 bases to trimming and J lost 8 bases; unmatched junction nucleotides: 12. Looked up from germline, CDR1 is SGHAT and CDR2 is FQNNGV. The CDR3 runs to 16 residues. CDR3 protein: CASRSLRQGRDSPLHF. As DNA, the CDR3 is TGTGCCAGCAGGAGTCTACGACAGGGGAGAGATTCACCCCTCCACTTT.

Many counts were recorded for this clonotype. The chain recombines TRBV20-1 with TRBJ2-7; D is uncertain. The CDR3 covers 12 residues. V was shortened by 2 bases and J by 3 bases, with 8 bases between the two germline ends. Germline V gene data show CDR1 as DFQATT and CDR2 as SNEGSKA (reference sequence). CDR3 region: CSARPDNYEQYF. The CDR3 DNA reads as TGCAGTGCTAGACCAGACAACTACGAGCAGTACTTC.

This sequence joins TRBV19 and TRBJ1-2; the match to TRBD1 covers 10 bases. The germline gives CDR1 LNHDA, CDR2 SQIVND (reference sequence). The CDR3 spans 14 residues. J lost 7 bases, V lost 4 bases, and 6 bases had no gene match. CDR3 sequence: CASSNGQGVRGYTF. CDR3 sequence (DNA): TGTGCCAGTAGTAATGGACAGGGGGTCCGTGGCTACACCTTC.

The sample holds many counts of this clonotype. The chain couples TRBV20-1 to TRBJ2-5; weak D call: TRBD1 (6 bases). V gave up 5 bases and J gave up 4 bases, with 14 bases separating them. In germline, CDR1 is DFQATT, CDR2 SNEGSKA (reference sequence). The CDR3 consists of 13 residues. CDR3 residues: CSAPYRAVETQYF. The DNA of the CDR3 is TGCAGTGCTCCCTACAGGGCTGTAGAGACCCAGTACTTC.

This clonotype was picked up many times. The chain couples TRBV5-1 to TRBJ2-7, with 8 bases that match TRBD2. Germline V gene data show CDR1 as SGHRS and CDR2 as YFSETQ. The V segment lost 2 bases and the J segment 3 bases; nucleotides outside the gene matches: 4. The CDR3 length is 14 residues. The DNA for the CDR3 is TGCGCCAGCAGCTTAAGCGGGAGTGTCTACGAGCAGTACTTC. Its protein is CASSLSGSVYEQYF.

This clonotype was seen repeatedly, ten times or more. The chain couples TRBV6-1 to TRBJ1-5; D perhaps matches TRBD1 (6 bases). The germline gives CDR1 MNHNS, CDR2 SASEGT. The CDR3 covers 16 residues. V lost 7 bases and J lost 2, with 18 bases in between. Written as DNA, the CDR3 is TGTGCCAGCACCAACATCGGACAGTGGGGCAATCAGCCCCAGCATTTT. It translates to CASTNIGQWGNQPQHF.

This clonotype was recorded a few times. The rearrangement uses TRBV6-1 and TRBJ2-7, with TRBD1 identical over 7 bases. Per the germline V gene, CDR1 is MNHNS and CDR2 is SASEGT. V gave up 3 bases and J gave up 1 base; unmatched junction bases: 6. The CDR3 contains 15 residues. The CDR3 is CASSDYGTDSYEQYF. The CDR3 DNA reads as TGTGCCAGCAGTGACTATGGGACAGATTCCTACGAGCAGTACTTC.

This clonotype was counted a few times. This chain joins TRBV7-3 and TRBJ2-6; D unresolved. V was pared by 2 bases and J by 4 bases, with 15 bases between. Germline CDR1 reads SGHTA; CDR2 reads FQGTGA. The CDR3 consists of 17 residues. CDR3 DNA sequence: TGTGCCAGCAGCTTACAGGCGATATCGTCCGGGGCCAACGTCCTGACTTTC. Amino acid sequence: CASSLQAISSGANVLTF.

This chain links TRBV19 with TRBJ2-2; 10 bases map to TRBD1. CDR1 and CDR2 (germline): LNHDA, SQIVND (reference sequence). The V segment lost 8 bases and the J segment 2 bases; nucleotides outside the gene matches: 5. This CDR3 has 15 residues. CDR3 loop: CASRRDRGNTGELFF. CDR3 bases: TGTGCCAGTCGGCGGGACAGGGGAAACACCGGGGAGCTGTTTTTT.

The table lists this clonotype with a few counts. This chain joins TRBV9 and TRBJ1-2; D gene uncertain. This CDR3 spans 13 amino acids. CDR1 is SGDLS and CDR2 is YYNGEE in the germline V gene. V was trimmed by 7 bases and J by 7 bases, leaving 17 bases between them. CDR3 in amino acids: CASVSFGLGGYTF. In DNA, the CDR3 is TGTGCCAGCGTAAGCTTCGGGTTGGGTGGCTACACCTTC.

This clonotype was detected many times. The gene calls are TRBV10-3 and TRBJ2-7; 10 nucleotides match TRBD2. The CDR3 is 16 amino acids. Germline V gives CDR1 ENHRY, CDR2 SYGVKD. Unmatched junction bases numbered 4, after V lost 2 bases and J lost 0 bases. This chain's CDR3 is CAISEDTSGNSYEQYF. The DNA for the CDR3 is TGTGCCATCAGTGAGGACACTAGCGGGAACTCCTACGAGCAGTACTTC.

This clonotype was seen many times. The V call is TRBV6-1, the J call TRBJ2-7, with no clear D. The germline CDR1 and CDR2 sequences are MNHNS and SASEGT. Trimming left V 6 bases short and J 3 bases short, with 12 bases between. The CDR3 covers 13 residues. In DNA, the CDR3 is TGTGCCAGCAGGGACGGAGCAAACTACGAGCAGTACTTC. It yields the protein CASRDGANYEQYF.

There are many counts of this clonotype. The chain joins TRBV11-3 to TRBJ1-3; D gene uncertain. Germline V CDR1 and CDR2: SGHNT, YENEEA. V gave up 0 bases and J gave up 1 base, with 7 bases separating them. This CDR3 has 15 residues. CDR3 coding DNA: TGTGCCAGCAGCTTAGATCGGCAGTCTGGAAACACCATATATTTT. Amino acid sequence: CASSLDRQSGNTIYF.

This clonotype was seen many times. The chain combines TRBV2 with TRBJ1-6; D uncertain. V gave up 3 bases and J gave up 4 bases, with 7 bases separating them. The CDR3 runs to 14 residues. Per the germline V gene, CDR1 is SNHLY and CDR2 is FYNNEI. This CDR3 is CASSEGTYNSPLHF. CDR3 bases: TGTGCCAGCAGTGAGGGCACTTATAATTCACCCCTCCACTTT.